This T cell receptor (beta chain) was retrieved from a study of blood T cell repertoires in COVID-19. About the study: PBMCs, B-cell-depleted T cells, or T cells provided the cDNA or gDNA that made up the material.

As processed by the authors: Estimated nucleated cell counts came from reference gene primer amplification. Some clones are missing from TCRdb's copy, which holds only in-frame ones; the method was immunoSEQ multiplex PCR. Clone size and the V and J calls come from that table; the DNA yielded D and trimming. The data show about 330,000 clones, approximately 87% seen once. The CDR3 runs 18 residues. Trimming took off 0 bases at V and 4 bases at J, with 22 bases between the two ends. The germline CDR1 and CDR2 sequences are MGHRA and YSYEKL. Recruitment covered under 25 US areas and drew participants whose ages spanned roughly 18 to 100 years. Donors in Cohort 3 counted as recovered after two negative PCRs, clearance, or symptom resolution.

The source is a woman in her 30s who had recovered from COVID-19. The chain joins TRBV4-1 to TRBJ2-7, with TRBD1 as a possible D gene (5 bases). The specimen was PBMCs or T cells enriched from blood (not recorded which). The chain's CDR3 is CASSQDHAGMASPYEQYF. CDR3 DNA sequence: TGCGCCAGCAGCCAAGATCACGCAGGGATGGCCTCCCCTTACGAGCAGTACTTC.